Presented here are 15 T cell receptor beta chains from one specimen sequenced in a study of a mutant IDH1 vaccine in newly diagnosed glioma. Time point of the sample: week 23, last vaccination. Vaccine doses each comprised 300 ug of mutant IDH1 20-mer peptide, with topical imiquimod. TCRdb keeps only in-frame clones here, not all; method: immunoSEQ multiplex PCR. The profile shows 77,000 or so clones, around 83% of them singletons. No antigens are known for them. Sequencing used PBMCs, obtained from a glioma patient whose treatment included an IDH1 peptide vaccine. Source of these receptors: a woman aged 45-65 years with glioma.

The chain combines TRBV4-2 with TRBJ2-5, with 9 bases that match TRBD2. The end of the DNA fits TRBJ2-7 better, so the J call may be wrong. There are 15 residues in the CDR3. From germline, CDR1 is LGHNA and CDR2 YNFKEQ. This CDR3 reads CASSLGLASNYEQYF. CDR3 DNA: TGTGCCAGCAGTCTCGGACTAGCGAGTAACTACGAGCAGTACTTC.

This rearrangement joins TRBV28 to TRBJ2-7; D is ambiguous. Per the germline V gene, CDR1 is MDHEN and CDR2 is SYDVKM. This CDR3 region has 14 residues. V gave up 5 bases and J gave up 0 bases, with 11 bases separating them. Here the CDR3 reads CASSGQPYSYEQYF. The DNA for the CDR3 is TGTGCCAGCAGTGGGCAGCCGTACTCCTACGAGCAGTACTTC.

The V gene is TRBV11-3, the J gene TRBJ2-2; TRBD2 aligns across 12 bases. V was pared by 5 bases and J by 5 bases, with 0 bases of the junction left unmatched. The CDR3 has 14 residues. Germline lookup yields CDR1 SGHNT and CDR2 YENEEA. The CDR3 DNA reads TGTGCCAGCAGCGGACTAGCGGGAACCGGGGAGCTGTTTTTT. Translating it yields CASSGLAGTGELFF.

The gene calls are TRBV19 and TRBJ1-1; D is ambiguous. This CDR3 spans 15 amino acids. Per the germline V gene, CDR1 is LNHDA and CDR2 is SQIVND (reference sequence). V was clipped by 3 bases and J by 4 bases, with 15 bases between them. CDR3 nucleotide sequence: TGTGCCAGTAGTATTAGGGCCCATCGGGGCACTGAAGCTTTCTTT. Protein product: CASSIRAHRGTEAFF.

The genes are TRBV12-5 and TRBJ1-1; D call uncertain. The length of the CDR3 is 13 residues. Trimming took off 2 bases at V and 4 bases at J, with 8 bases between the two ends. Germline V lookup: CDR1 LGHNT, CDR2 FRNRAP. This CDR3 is CASGLTRGTEAFF. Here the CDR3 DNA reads TGTGCTAGTGGTTTGACCCGTGGCACTGAAGCTTTCTTT.

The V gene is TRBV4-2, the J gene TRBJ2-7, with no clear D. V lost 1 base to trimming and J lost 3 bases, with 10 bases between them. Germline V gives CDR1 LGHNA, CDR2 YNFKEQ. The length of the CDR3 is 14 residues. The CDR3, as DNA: TGTGCCAGCAGCCAAGGATTGAAGGACTACGAGCAGTACTTC. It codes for CASSQGLKDYEQYF.

In DNA, the CDR3 is TGTGCCAGCACCACAGGGGCTCCATACGAGCAGTACTTC. The encoded protein is CASTTGAPYEQYF. The J gene is TRBJ2-7, the V gene TRBV2; TRBD1 matches at 7 bases. V lost 7 bases and J lost 4; bases outside the gene matches: 7. The CDR3 consists of 13 residues. The V gene's germline CDR1 is SNHLY and CDR2 FYNNEI.

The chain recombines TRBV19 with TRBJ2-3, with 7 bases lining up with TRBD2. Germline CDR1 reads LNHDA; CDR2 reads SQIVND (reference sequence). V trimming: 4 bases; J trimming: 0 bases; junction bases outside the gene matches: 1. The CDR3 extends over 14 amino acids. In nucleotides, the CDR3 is TGTGCCAGTAGTACAGCGGGGAGCACAGATACGCAGTATTTT. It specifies CASSTAGSTDTQYF.

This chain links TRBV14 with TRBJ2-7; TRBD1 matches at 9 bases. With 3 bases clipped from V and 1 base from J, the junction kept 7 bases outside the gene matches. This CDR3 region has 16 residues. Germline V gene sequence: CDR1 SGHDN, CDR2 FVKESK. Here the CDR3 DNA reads TGTGCCAGCAGCCAGTTAAGCGGGACAGGGTCCTACGAGCAGTACTTC. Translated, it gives CASSQLSGTGSYEQYF.

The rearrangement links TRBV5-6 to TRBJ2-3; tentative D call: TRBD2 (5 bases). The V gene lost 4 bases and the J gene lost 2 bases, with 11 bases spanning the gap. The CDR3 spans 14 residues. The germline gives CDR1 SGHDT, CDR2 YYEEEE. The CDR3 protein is CASSERVYTDTQYF. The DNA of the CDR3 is TGTGCCAGCAGCGAGAGGGTTTACACAGATACGCAGTATTTT.

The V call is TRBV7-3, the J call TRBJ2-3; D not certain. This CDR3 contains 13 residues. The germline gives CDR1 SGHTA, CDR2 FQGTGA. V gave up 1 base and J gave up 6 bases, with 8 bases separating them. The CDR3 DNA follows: TGTGCCAGCAGCTTAAGGGCGGAGGATACGCAGTATTTT. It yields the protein CASSLRAEDTQYF. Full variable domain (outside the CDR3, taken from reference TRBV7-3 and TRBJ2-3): GAGVSQTPSNKVTEKGKYVELRCDPISGHTALYWYRQSLGQGPEFLIYFQGTGAADDSGLPNDRFFAVRPEGSVSTLKIQRTERGDSAVYLCASSLRAEDTQYFGPGTRLTVL.

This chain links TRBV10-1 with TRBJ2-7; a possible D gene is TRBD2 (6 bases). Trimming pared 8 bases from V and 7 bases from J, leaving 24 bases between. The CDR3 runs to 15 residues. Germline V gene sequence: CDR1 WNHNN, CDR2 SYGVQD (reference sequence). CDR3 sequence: CASSPAPGTGREQYF. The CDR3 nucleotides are TGCGCCAGCTCGCCTGCCCCGGGCACGGGGAGGGAGCAGTACTTC.

The CDR3 protein is CASSVSGSNTGELFF. CDR3 DNA sequence: TGTGCCAGCAGCGTATCGGGATCGAACACCGGGGAGCTGTTTTTT. This chain uses TRBV9 with TRBJ2-2; the D gene is possibly TRBD2 (5 bases). This CDR3 region has 15 residues. Germline CDR1 is SGDLS and CDR2 is YYNGEE. Trimming left V 1 base short and J 0 bases short, with 7 bases between. The variable domain in full, with the rest retrieved from reference TRBV9 and TRBJ2-2, is DSGVTQTPKHLITATGQRVTLRCSPRSGDLSVYWYQQSLDQGLQFLIQYYNGEERAKGNILERFSAQQFPDLHSELNLSSLELGDSALYFCASSVSGSNTGELFFGEGSRLTVL.

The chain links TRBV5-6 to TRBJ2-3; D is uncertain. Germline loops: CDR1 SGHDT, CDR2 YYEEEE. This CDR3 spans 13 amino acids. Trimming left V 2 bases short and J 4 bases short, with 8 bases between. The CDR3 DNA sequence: TGTGCCAGCAGCTTTAGCAGCCCAGATACGCAGTATTTT. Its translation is CASSFSSPDTQYF.

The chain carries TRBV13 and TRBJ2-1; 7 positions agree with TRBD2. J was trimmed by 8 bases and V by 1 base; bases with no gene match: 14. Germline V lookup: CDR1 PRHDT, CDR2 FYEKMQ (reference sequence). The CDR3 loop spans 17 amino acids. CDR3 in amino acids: CASSLVVVGGSIYEQFF. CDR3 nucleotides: TGTGCCAGCAGCTTAGTAGTAGTTGGCGGGAGTATCTATGAGCAGTTCTTC.